These T cell receptor beta chains were read from a single sample in a study of yellow fever vaccine responses in identical twins. TCRdb re-derived calls from the RT-PCR reads in MiXCR, one entry per CDR3 protein. Of several thousand distinct CDR3 sequences in the sample, roughly 81% are singletons; the top ten hold around 2.8%. Here the sequenced sample was T cells from blood (PBMCs), unsorted or a sorted subset (not recorded which), taken before or after yellow fever vaccination (not recorded which). The receptors were sampled from a woman between 18 and 30 years old who received the yellow fever vaccine. The CDR3 runs from the conserved cysteine through the conserved F or W. A D gene is named only where the DNA matches it firmly.

D	V	J	CDR3
NA	TRBV14	TRBJ2-3	CASSHLLDTDTQYF
NA	TRBV4-3	TRBJ2-1	CASSQVDIYNEQFF
NA	TRBV18	TRBJ2-1	CASSPTYNEQFF
TRBD1	TRBV7-6	TRBJ2-5	CASSPRPGTGVQETQYF
TRBD1	TRBV29-1	TRBJ2-1	CSCQGGGYNEQFF
NA	TRBV7-9	TRBJ2-5	CASSLSRVSARETQYF
TRBD1	TRBV11-1	TRBJ2-7	CASSIPGQGTYEQYF
TRBD2	TRBV29-1	TRBJ2-2	CSVPSLSGKNTGELFF
NA	TRBV29-1	TRBJ2-3	CSVEGYPNSDTQYF
TRBD1	TRBV12-3/TRBV12-4	TRBJ2-3	CASRGQWDTQYF
NA	TRBV18	TRBJ1-5	CASSLAGLNQPQHF
NA	TRBV29-1	TRBJ2-1	CSVDPPQGFF
NA	TRBV29-1	TRBJ2-7	CSAAAGADQYF
NA	TRBV6-2/TRBV6-3	TRBJ1-6	CASSYPSSRRINSPLHF
NA	TRBV13	TRBJ2-3	CASSLGQAFVSTDTQYF
NA	TRBV5-6	TRBJ2-7	CASSPRQTYEQYF
NA	TRBV2	TRBJ2-2	CASSEAAGTGELFF
TRBD2	TRBV28	TRBJ2-7	CATLTSGRPEQYF
NA	TRBV4-1	TRBJ2-1	CASSQGRQDYNEQFF
NA	TRBV11-2	TRBJ2-3	CASSPLLRADTQYF
NA	TRBV4-1	TRBJ2-1	CASSQDHAGAAGEQFF
TRBD1	TRBV2	TRBJ2-7	CAITTGGSYEQYF
NA	TRBV20-1	TRBJ2-1	CSALGPYNEQFF
NA	TRBV11-1	TRBJ2-2	CASSLSDGELFF
TRBD1	TRBV13	TRBJ2-3	CASSTPKDRYTDTQYF
TRBD1	TRBV29-1	TRBJ2-7	CSGGQVSYEQYF
TRBD2	TRBV2	TRBJ2-7	CALSGEGPEQYF
TRBD1	TRBV7-9	TRBJ1-6	CASSSTAGQGGSPLHF
NA	TRBV29-1	TRBJ2-5	CSVEENRVETQYF
TRBD1	TRBV5-1	TRBJ2-7	CASSLGDRLSYEQYF
NA	TRBV4-1	TRBJ2-1	CASSQEGLGGAPYNEQFF
NA	TRBV13	TRBJ1-5	CASSHSPHQPQHF
TRBD1	TRBV4-1	TRBJ2-1	CASSKGQGTNEQFF
NA	TRBV29-1	TRBJ2-7	CSVGGIPGRTLYEQYF
NA	TRBV2	TRBJ2-7	CASSDYTYEQYF
NA	TRBV19	TRBJ1-5	CASSTFTVSNQPQHF
NA	TRBV5-1	TRBJ2-2	CASSVRFPNTGELFF
NA	TRBV13	TRBJ2-5	CASRVLRGSGKQETQYF
NA	TRBV2	TRBJ1-4	CASSPRGGRPDEKLFF
NA	TRBV5-4	TRBJ2-1	CASSLTESSLNEQFF
TRBD1	TRBV24-1	TRBJ1-2	CATSEPTGGYGYTF
TRBD1	TRBV3-1	TRBJ2-5	CASSSRDRGHQETQYF
NA	TRBV13	TRBJ1-6	CASRPGRGNSPLHF
TRBD1	TRBV29-1	TRBJ1-2	CSVEDRDRSGGYTF
TRBD1	TRBV29-1	TRBJ2-3	CSVGQGSSTDTQYF
NA	TRBV4-1	TRBJ2-1	CASSQVWDEQFF
NA	TRBV9	TRBJ2-1	CASSVDPASSYNEQFF
TRBD2	TRBV11-3	TRBJ2-7	CASSSPGLAFLGQYF
NA	TRBV29-1	TRBJ2-1	CSVSGSNEQFF
TRBD2	TRBV6-1	TRBJ2-1	CASSLSGLAGGSYNEQFF
TRBD1	TRBV13	TRBJ2-4	CASRVGQGIAKNIQYF
NA	TRBV5-6	TRBJ2-4	CASGQNRADIQYF
NA	TRBV4-1	TRBJ1-5	CASSPVGYSNQPQHF
NA	TRBV14	TRBJ2-3	CASSRPLGGTDTQYF
NA	TRBV27	TRBJ2-1	CASRPFALAAEQFF
TRBD2	TRBV7-6	TRBJ2-5	CASESREGETQYF